This record concerns one TCR beta chain sequence. This receptor's antigen is unknown. Possible read error: a much larger clone is one base away. The treatment or condition label for this specimen denotes: live attenuated yellow fever vaccine strain. At every blood-draw timepoint, two biological replicates of bulk PBMCs were collected. A standard Ficoll-Paque protocol was used to isolate PBMCs from peripheral blood. RNA was extracted with TriZol from bulk PBMCs, CD4 and CD8 fractions, and dextramer-positive and dextramer-negative fractions. V and J are trimmed by 3 bases and 7 bases, and the gene matches miss 2 bases of the junction. From cysteine to phenylalanine, the CDR3 is 15 amino acids long. The CDR3 DNA has 45 bases and is translated from base 1. CDR1 and CDR2 (SGHVS, FQNEAQ) derive from the germline V gene. TCR cDNA was synthesized by 5'RACE template switching, through which a universal primer site and unique molecular identifiers were introduced. Priming for cDNA synthesis came from both the TCR alpha and TCR beta constant segments. Library amplification used two PCR steps, and the second PCR step added sample barcodes and sequencing adapters. Sequencing of libraries was performed on Illumina HiSeq 2500 (2x100 bp) or NovaSeq (2x150 bp). The study's own analysis went as follows. Demultiplexing of reads and collapsing into UMI consensus sequences were performed with MIGEC, and V(D)J alignment was carried out with MiXCR. Vaccine-responding clonotypes were identified with edgeR using replicate PBMC samples, with FDR below 0.01 and a log2 fold change above 5 up to day 15 being required. Bulk clonotypes were assigned CD4 or CD8 identity according to which sequenced CD4 or CD8 repertoire held them at higher abundance. Clones were called with MiXCR by TCRdb after fastp trimmed the public reads at Q25, and only in-frame beta chains were retained. Entries are consolidated by CDR3 protein sequence, retaining the most common genes and DNA. It is TCRdb's table, rather than the study itself, that gives the V and J calls and clone size. Here the sample has some 600,000 distinct CDR3 sequences; roughly 12% occur a single time. 15% of the sample goes to the ten largest clones.

The sample is drawn from a study of T cells after yellow fever vaccination (dated by TCRdb to about 2019). With regard to the full study: The SMART-Seq v4 Ultra Low Input RNA kit was used to prepare libraries from fractions with low cell numbers. Two healthy male donors, one aged 18 to 29 and one aged 30 to 40 years, made up the cohort. Blood samples were taken at several timepoints before and after primary and secondary immunization, and bulk PBMC replicates and cell subsets were isolated. Bulk TCR alpha and beta repertoires were sequenced longitudinally to track T-cell clones before and after primary and booster YFV17D yellow fever vaccination.

On the study overall, not on this receptor specifically: A small fraction of clonotypes showed up in both the CD4 and CD8 compartments, probably as a result of convergent recombination. The secondary T-cell response was found to be weaker but faster than the primary response, with a peak reached on day 5 rather than on day 15. Because abundant contaminating clonotypes from the bulk population could be contained in FACS-sorted repertoires, computational filtering was required. After the booster, most clones that had expanded after primary vaccination were detected again (approximately 97% of CD4 and about 88% of CD8), suggesting broad maintenance of memory. Because the study included only two donors, the extent to which the findings can be generalized is limited.

The chain is encoded by TRBV7-8 joined to TRBJ2-1; 14 bases in between match TRBD2. The TCR was taken from a man aged 25 to 40 who received the YFV17D yellow fever vaccine. The sample was PBMCs, taken on the day of the yellow fever booster vaccination. The CDR3 here reads CASSFGTSGSNEQFF. The DNA sequence is given as TGTGCCAGCAGCTTCGGGACTAGCGGGAGTAATGAGCAGTTCTTC.